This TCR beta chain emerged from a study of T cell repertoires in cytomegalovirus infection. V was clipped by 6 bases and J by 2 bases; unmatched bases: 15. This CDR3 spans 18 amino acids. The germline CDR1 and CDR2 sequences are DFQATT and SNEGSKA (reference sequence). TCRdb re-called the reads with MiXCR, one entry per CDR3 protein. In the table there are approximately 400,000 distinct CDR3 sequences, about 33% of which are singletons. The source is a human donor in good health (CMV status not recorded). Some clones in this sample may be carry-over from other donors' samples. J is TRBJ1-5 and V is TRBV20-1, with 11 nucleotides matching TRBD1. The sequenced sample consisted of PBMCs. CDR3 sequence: CSAIRRDRGTAGNQPQHF. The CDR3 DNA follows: TGCAGTGCCATCCGCCGGGACAGGGGGACCGCGGGCAATCAGCCCCAGCATTTT.